The 16 T cell receptor beta chains presented below share a single source sample, sequenced in a study of T cells in Graves' hyperthyroidism and ophthalmopathy. There were TCR beta CDR3 regions amplified from RNA transcripts. With the HTBI primer set, the TCR CDR3 went through a first round of RT-PCR. Each CDR3 protein is one row after TCRdb ran MiXCR on the multiplex PCR reads. The data contain roughly 170,000 distinct CDR3 sequences, 15% to 20% of them seen just once; the ten biggest clones take up roughly 28%. The material sequenced was blood. The receptor set was obtained from a woman aged 45-65 years with Graves' hyperthyroidism.

This clonotype came up many times. This chain joins TRBV20-1 and TRBJ2-3, with D maybe TRBD1 (6 bases). CDR3 size: 15 residues. The V gene lost 6 bases and the J gene lost 2 bases, with 18 bases spanning the gap. Germline V gene sequence: CDR1 DFQATT, CDR2 SNEGSKA (reference sequence). CDR3 region: CSAIPTRDNTDTQYF. The CDR3, as DNA: TGCAGTGCAATACCGACCCGGGACAACACAGATACGCAGTATTTT.

This clonotype was detected many times. V gene TRBV2 combines with J gene TRBJ1-2; D is perhaps TRBD1 (5 bases). V gave up 6 bases and J gave up 6 bases, with 14 bases separating them. The CDR3 extends over 13 amino acids. Germline V gene lookup returns CDR1 SNHLY and CDR2 FYNNEI. The CDR3 DNA reads as TGTGCCAGCAGCGGGGCCCTGCCTAATGGCTACACCTTC. Translated: CASSGALPNGYTF.

This clonotype was observed a handful of times. The chain has TRBV4-1 and TRBJ2-7, with D possibly matching TRBD2 (5 bases). CDR3 length: 16 amino acids. V was cut by 0 bases and J by 0 bases, with 12 bases left in between. Germline V gene sequence: CDR1 MGHRA, CDR2 YSYEKL. CDR3 DNA: TGCGCCAGCAGCCAAGATCTCCGGGAAAACTCCTACGAGCAGTACTTC. Amino acids: CASSQDLRENSYEQYF.

This clonotype was detected ten times or more. The chain carries TRBV3-1 and TRBJ2-7, with 9 bases matching TRBD1. The CDR3 totals 18 residues. Germline V gives CDR1 LGHDT, CDR2 YNNKEL (reference sequence). J was trimmed by 1 base and V by 1 base; bases with no gene match: 11. CDR3 sequence (DNA): TGTGCCAGCAGCCAAGGTTTTGGGACAGGGAGCCTATCCTACGAGCAGTACTTC. Translating it yields CASSQGFGTGSLSYEQYF.

This clonotype appeared many times. The rearrangement uses TRBV7-2 and TRBJ2-7, with 8 positions matching TRBD2. The CDR3 sequence is 16 residues long. V lost 5 bases, J lost 7 bases, and 16 bases stayed unmatched. Germline CDR1 and CDR2: SGHTA and FQGNSA. The CDR3 DNA follows: TGTGCCAGCAGCCGCGGGGCTAGCGGGCCCCTGAGGGAGCAGTACTTC. It translates to CASSRGASGPLREQYF.

The chain combines TRBV7-9 with TRBJ2-1; 12 bases line up with TRBD2. Germline lookup yields CDR1 SEHNR and CDR2 FQNEAQ (reference sequence). This CDR3 contains 18 residues. Trimming at V came to 4 bases and at J to 0 bases, leaving 7 bases not matched to a gene. Written as DNA, the CDR3 is TGTGCCAGCAGCTCGAGACTAGCGGGGGCGATCTCCTACAATGAGCAGTTCTTC. It specifies CASSSRLAGAISYNEQFF.

In DNA form, the CDR3 reads TGTGCCAGCACCCAGGGGCCCACCGGTAGAGATGAGCAGTTCTTC. This translates into CASTQGPTGRDEQFF. The V and J genes are TRBV7-9 and TRBJ2-1; maybe TRBD1 (6 bases). V gave up 7 bases and J gave up 8 bases, with 21 bases separating them. The CDR3 runs to 15 residues. Germline loops: CDR1 SEHNR, CDR2 FQNEAQ (reference sequence).

The V call is TRBV27, the J call TRBJ1-1, with D possibly TRBD1 on 5 matching bases. V was trimmed by 6 bases and J by 3 bases, leaving 14 bases between them. This CDR3 is 14 amino acids long. Germline CDR1 MNHEY, CDR2 SMNVEV (reference sequence). The CDR3 spells CASRLGAGDTEAFF. Written as DNA, the CDR3 is TGTGCCAGCAGACTTGGGGCGGGGGACACTGAAGCTTTCTTT.

The chain uses TRBV5-1 and TRBJ2-7; D is possibly TRBD2 (5 bases). CDR3 length: 14 amino acids. The V end was cut by 0 bases, the J end by 4 bases, with 11 bases between. Germline values: CDR1 SGHRS, CDR2 YFSETQ. CDR3: CASSLGAGIYEQYF. Here the CDR3 DNA reads TGCGCCAGCAGCTTGGGGGCCGGGATATACGAGCAGTACTTC.

The rearrangement uses TRBV6-2 or TRBV6-3 and TRBJ1-1; maybe TRBD1 (6 bases). V lost 6 bases to trimming and J lost 6 bases, with 23 bases between them. The CDR3 covers 16 residues. Looked up from germline, CDR1 is MNHEY and CDR2 is SVGEGT. CDR3 region: CASSSPGAGAGPEAFF. The CDR3, as DNA: TGTGCCAGCAGCTCCCCCGGGGCAGGGGCCGGCCCTGAAGCTTTCTTT.

Ten or more counts support this clonotype. The rearrangement joins TRBV7-9 to TRBJ2-7; a weak D match, TRBD1 (7 bases). CDR3 length: 15 residues. The germline V gene has CDR1 SEHNR and CDR2 FQNEAQ (reference sequence). Between the trimmed V and J ends, which lost 1 base and 5 bases, there was a span of 15 bases. CDR3 nucleotide sequence: TGTGCCAGCAGCTTAGAGCCAGGGGGGTTCGACGAGCAGTACTTC. Protein sequence: CASSLEPGGFDEQYF.

There are many counts of this clonotype. The chain uses TRBV7-2 and TRBJ1-5, with no clear D. Trimming stripped 4 bases from V and 0 bases from J, with 4 bases between. This CDR3 is 13 amino acids long. Germline V gene data show CDR1 as SGHTA and CDR2 as FQGNSA. The CDR3 region has the DNA TGTGCCAGCAGCTCCCATAGCAATCAGCCCCAGCATTTT. Amino acid sequence: CASSSHSNQPQHF.

This clonotype was seen repeatedly, ten times or more. This chain uses TRBV27 with TRBJ2-7; the D is unclear. V gave up 5 bases and J gave up 3 bases, with 11 bases separating them. Germline V lookup: CDR1 MNHEY, CDR2 SMNVEV (reference sequence). This CDR3 region has 13 residues. For the CDR3, the DNA is TGTGCCAGCAGTCCAGCGTCAGGCTACGAGCAGTACTTC. Its protein product is CASSPASGYEQYF.

In this sample, this clonotype turned up many times. This chain links TRBV5-1 with TRBJ2-1; D uncertain. This CDR3 spans 12 amino acids. V was trimmed by 0 bases and J by 15 bases, leaving 13 bases between them. Germline V gives CDR1 SGHRS, CDR2 YFSETQ. CDR3 DNA: TGCGCCAGCAGCTTGGCCGGATCCCCTTCGTTCTTC. Translated, it gives CASSLAGSPSFF.

The CDR3 is CASSLGQSDYGYTF. In DNA, the CDR3 is TGCGCCAGCAGCTTGGGACAGTCGGACTATGGCTACACCTTC. The rearrangement joins TRBV5-1 to TRBJ1-2; D might be TRBD1 (5 bases). This CDR3 has 14 amino acids. The V and J ends lost 0 bases and 3 bases respectively, with 9 bases between them. Germline V lookup: CDR1 SGHRS, CDR2 YFSETQ.

Many counts were recorded for this clonotype. The rearrangement uses TRBV19 and TRBJ1-5, with D tentatively TRBD1 (5 bases). The CDR3 runs to 16 residues. V was pared by 4 bases and J by 4 bases, with 17 bases between. Germline values: CDR1 LNHDA, CDR2 SQIVND (reference sequence). The CDR3 DNA reads as TGTGCCAGTAGTACACTCCGGGGCCAGGGTAATCAGCCCCAGCATTTT. Translation: CASSTLRGQGNQPQHF.